The clone carrying this T cell receptor (beta chain) was seen more than once but under ten times. What it recognizes is unknown. This record belongs to a study of beta chain features in type 1 diabetes. General study results and limits: High-TCR-expressing cells could be over-represented by cDNA sequencing. When Type 1 diabetes patients were examined, their TCRB CDR3s proved moderately but significantly shorter in all four CD4+ subsets.

Investigators reverse transcribed all isolated RNA, so they sequenced expressed TCRB transcripts. Clones were read by immunoSEQ multiplex PCR, and TCRdb kept only the in-frame ones, dropping some. The table records 300,000 to 350,000 clones, roughly 14% of them present only once. This CDR3 is 12 amino acids long. Germline CDR1 is GTSNPN and CDR2 is SVGIG (reference sequence). V was clipped by 0 bases and J by 10 bases, with 10 bases between them. The authors sorted CD4+ naive, central memory, regulatory and stem cell-like memory cells via CD45RO/CCR7/CD25/CD127/CD95/CD27. The chain recombines TRBV30 with TRBJ1-5; D perhaps matches TRBD1 (5 bases). The clonotype comes from a woman aged 18-29 years with type 1 diabetes. Sequences were obtained from naive CD4+ T cells from blood. The CDR3 nucleotides are TGTGCCTGGAGTGTATCAGGGCCTCCCCAGCATTTT. Translation: CAWSVSGPPQHF.